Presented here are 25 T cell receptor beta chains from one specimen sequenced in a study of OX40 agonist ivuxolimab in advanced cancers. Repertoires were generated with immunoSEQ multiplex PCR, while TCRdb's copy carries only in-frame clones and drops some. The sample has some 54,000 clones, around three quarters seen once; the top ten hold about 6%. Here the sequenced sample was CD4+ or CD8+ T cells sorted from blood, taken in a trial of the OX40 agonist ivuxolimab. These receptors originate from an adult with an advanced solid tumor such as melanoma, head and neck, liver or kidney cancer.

The CDR3 nucleotides read TGTGCCAGCAGCCCGGCCCCGGGACAGGTGGGGAATGAGCAGTTCTTC. This encodes CASSPAPGQVGNEQFF. The V gene is TRBV7-8, the J gene TRBJ2-1; 8 bases fit TRBD1. From germline, CDR1 is SGHVS and CDR2 FQNEAQ. J lost 7 bases, V lost 5 bases, and 13 bases had no gene match. The CDR3 extends over 16 amino acids.

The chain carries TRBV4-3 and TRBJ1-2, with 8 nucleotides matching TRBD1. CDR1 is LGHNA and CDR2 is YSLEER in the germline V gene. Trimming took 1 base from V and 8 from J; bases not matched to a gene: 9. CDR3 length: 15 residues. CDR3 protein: CASSQGGQGAQGYTF. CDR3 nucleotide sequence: TGCGCCAGCAGCCAAGGAGGGCAGGGGGCTCAGGGCTACACCTTC.

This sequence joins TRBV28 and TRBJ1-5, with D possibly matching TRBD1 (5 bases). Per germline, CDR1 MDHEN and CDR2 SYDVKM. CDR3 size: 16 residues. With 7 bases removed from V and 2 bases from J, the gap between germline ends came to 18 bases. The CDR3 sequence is CASTSPRGTGNQPQHF. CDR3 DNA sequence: TGTGCCAGCACCTCCCCTCGGGGGACGGGCAATCAGCCCCAGCATTTT.

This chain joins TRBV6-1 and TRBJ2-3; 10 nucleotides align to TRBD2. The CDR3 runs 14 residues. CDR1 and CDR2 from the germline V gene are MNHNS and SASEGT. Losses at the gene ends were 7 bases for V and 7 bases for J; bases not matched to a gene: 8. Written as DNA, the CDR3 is TGTGCCAGCACCACACTAGCGGGGAGACATACGCAGTATTTT. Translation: CASTTLAGRHTQYF.

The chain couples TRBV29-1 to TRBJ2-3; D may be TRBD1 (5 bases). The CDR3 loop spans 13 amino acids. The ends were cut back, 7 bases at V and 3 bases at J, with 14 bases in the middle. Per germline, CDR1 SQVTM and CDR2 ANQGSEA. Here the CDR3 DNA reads TGCAGCGCCTGGGGCGATGTAACAGATACGCAGTATTTT. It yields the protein CSAWGDVTDTQYF.

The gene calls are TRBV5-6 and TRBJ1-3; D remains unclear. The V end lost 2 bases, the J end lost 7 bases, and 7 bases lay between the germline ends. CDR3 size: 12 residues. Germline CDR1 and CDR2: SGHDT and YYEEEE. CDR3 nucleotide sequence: TGTGCCAGCAGCTTATTTAAGAACACCATATATTTT. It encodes CASSLFKNTIYF.

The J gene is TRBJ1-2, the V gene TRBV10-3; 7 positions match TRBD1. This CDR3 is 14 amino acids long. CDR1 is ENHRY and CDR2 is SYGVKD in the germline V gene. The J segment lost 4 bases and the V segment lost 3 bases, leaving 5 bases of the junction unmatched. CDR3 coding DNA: TGTGCCATCAGTGACAGGGGGGAAGGCTATGGCTACACCTTC. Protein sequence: CAISDRGEGYGYTF.

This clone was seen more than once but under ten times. CDR3 DNA: TGTGCCACCAAGCAGTTGGGGAGGGGGACTGAAGCTTTCTTT. Protein sequence: CATKQLGRGTEAFF. The chain is built from TRBV2 and TRBJ1-1; possibly TRBD1 for D (6 bases). CDR3 size: 14 residues. V shed 10 bases and J shed 5 bases, with 20 bases lying between them. The germline V gene encodes CDR1 SNHLY and CDR2 FYNNEI.

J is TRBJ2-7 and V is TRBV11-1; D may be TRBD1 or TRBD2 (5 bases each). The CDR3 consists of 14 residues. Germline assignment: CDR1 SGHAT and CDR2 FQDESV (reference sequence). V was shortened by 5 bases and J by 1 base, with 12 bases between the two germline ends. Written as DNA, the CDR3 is TGTGCCAGCAGCCCATGGGGACGGTCCTACGAGCAGTACTTC. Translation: CASSPWGRSYEQYF.

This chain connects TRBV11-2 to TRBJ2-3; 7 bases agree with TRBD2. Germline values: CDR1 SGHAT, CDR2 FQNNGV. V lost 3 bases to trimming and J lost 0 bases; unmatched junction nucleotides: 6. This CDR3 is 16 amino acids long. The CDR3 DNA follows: TGTGCCAGCAGCTTTGAGCGGGGCGCTAGCACAGATACGCAGTATTTT. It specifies CASSFERGASTDTQYF.

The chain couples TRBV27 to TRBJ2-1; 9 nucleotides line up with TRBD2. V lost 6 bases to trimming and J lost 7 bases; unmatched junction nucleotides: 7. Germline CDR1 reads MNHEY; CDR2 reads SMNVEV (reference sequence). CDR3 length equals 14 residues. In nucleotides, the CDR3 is TGTGCCAGCAGGGGGCTAGCGGGATTGAATGAGCAGTTCTTC. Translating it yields CASRGLAGLNEQFF.

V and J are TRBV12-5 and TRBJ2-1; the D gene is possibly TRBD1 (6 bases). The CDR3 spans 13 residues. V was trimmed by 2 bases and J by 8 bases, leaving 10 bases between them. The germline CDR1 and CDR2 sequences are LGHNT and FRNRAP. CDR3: CASGLNRVDEQFF. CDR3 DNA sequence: TGTGCTAGTGGTTTGAACAGGGTGGATGAGCAGTTCTTC.

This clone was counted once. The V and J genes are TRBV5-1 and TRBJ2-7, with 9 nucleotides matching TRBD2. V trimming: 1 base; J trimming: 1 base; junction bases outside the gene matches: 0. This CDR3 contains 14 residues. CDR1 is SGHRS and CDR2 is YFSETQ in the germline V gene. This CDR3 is CASSLTSGSYEQYF. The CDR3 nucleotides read TGCGCCAGCAGCTTGACTAGCGGGTCCTACGAGCAGTACTTC.

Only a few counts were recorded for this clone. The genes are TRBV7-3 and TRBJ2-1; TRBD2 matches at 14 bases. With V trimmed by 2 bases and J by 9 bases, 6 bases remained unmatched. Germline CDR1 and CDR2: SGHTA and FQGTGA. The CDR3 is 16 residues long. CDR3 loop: CASSLSGTSGRGEQFF. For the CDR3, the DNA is TGTGCCAGCAGCTTATCCGGGACTAGCGGGAGAGGTGAGCAGTTCTTC.

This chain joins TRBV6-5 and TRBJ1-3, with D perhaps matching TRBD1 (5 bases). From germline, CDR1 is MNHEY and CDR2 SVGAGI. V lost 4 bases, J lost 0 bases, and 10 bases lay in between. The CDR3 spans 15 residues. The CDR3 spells CASSSTAFSGNTIYF. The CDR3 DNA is TGTGCCAGCAGTTCGACAGCATTCTCTGGAAACACCATATATTTT.

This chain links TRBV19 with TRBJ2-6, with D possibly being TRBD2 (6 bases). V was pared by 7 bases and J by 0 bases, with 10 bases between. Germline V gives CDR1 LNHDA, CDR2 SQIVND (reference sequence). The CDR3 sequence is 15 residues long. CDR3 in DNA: TGTGCCAGTATGGGCGGGAACTCTGGGGCCAACGTCCTGACTTTC. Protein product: CASMGGNSGANVLTF.

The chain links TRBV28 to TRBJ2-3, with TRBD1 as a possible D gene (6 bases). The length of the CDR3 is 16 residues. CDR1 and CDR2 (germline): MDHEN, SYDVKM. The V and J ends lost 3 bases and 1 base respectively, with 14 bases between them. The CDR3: CASSFTGIAGTDTQYF. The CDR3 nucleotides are TGTGCCAGCAGTTTCACAGGGATTGCAGGCACAGATACGCAGTATTTT.

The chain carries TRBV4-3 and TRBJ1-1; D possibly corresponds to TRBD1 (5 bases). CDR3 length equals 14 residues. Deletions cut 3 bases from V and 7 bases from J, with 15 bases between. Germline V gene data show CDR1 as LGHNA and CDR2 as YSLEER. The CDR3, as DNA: TGCGCCAGCAGCCATGCCCTAGGGGCCGGTGAAGCTTTCTTT. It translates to CASSHALGAGEAFF.

CDR3 sequence: CASSPPLLTKNIQYF. The CDR3 DNA reads as TGTGCCAGCTCACCACCGTTGCTTACCAAAAACATTCAGTACTTC. This chain connects TRBV18 to TRBJ2-4; no reliable D call. Trimming pared 0 bases from V and 2 bases from J, leaving 8 bases between. CDR3 length equals 15 residues. CDR1 and CDR2 from the germline V gene are KGHSH and LQKENI.

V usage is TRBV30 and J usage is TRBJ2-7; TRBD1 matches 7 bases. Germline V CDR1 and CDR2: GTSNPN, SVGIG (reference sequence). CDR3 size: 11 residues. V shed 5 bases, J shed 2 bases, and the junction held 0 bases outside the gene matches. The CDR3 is CAWDRAYEQYF. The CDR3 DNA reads TGTGCCTGGGACAGGGCCTACGAGCAGTACTTC.

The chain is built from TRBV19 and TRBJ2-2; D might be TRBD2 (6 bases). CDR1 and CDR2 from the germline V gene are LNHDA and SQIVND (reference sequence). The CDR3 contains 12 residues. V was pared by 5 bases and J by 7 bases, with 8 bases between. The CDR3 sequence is CASSRRGGELFF. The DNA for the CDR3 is TGTGCCAGTAGTCGGAGGGGCGGGGAGCTGTTTTTT.

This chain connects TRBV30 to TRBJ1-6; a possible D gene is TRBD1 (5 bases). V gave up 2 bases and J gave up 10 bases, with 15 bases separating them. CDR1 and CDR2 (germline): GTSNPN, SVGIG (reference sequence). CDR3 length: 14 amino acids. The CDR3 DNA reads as TGTGCCTGGAGTCAGGCGGGACGGGGGTCACCCCTCCACTTT. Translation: CAWSQAGRGSPLHF. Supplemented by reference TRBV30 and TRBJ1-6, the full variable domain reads SQTIHQWPATLVQPVGSPLSLECTVEGTSNPNLYWYRQAAGRGLQLLFYSVGIGQISSEVPQNLSASRPQDRQFILSSKKLLLSDSGFYLCAWSQAGRGSPLHFGNGTRLTVT.

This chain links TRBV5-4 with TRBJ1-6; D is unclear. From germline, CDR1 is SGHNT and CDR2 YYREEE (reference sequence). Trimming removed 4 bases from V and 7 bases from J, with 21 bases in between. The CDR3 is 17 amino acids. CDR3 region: CASSQDGGPTRNSPLHF. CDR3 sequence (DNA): TGTGCCAGCAGCCAAGATGGCGGGCCGACCAGGAATTCACCCCTCCACTTT.

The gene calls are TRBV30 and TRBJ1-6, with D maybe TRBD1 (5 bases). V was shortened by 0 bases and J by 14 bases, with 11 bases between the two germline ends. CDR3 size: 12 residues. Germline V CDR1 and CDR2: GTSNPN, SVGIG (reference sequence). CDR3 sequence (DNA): TGTGCCTGGAGTGTACTGGGGGGATCCCTCCACTTT. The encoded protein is CAWSVLGGSLHF. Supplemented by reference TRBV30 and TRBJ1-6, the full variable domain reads SQTIHQWPATLVQPVGSPLSLECTVEGTSNPNLYWYRQAAGRGLQLLFYSVGIGQISSEVPQNLSASRPQDRQFILSSKKLLLSDSGFYLCAWSVLGGSLHFGNGTRLTVT.

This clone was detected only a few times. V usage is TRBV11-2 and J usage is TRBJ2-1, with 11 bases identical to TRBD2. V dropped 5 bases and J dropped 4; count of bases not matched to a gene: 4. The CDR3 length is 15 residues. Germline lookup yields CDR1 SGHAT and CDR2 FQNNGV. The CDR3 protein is CASSARTSGYNEQFF. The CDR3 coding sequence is TGTGCCAGCAGCGCACGGACTAGCGGGTACAATGAGCAGTTCTTC.